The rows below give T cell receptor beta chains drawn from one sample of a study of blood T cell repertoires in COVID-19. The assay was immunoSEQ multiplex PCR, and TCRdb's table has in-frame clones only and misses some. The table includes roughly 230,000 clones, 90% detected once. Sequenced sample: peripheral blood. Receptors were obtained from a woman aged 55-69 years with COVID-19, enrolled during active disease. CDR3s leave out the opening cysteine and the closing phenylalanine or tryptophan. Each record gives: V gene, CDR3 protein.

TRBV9 ASSARQGDTIY
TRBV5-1 ASVGGGSSYNEQF
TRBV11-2 ASSLDSGRGQRAF
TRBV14 ASSQDSLYGYT
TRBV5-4 ASAHRERYGYT
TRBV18 ASSYQETQY
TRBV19 ASRTGLTNEKLF
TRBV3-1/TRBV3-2 ASSQAGTGGLYGYT
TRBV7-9 ASSPAGGYGYT
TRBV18 ASSPNRDEQY
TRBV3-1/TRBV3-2 ASSRMSAGAGYT
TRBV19 ASSIGTGIGNIQY
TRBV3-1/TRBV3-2 ASSLIAETNTGELF
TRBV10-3 AISVGQGANYGYT
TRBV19 ASSIGGGLTEAF
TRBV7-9 ASSLRTGQGTATNEKLF
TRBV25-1 ASIDRLNTEAF
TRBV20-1 SATKQETQY
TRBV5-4 ASSLAGRGPNGYT
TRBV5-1 ASSFGGNYGYT
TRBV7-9 ASSSTTGGDYGYT
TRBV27 ASSFGGNWNQPQH
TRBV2 ASTVGGWETQY
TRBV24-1 ATSRWESNQPQH
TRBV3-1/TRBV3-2 ASSQDTRGFYEQY
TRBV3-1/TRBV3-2 ASSHDSSGANVLT
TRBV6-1 ASSEATGTGEAF
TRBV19 ASSIAAGPGNTIY
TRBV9 ASSVGFWDTTNEKLF
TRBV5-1 ASSFQDRAGYT
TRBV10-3 AISESRTVTEAF
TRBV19 ASGRDYEQY
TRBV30 AWRRGQLILSGSYEQY
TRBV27 ASSFSGELTQETQY
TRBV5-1 ASSLGLRQGTGELF
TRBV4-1 ASSQERGQDYSPLH
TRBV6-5 ASSYSEGNQPQH
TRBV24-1 ATSGWTGGYYGYT
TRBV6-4 ASSTEFRNSPLH
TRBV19 ASTPPSRGNEQF
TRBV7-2 ASSVTVNTEAF
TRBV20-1 SAIRQTEAF
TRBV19 ASRPTGWGNYGYT
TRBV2 ASSVGGTTNEKLF
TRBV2 ASNTIRGGNQPQH
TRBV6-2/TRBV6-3 ASSLEPETGELF
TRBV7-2 ASSLYRDSNQPQH
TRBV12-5 ASGLGGLAENNEQF
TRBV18 ASSQSRGTNEKLF
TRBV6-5 ASSYSGLNSPLH
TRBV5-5 ASSYTGLAIEQF
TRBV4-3 ASSQARSLAGGFNEQF
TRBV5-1 ASSLGQIRNTEAF
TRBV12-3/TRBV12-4 ASRTSAWGYT